The 10 T cell receptor beta chains reported below all come from one sample, sequenced in a study of cytomegalovirus exposure and HLA in healthy donors. The PCR ran on 60 Vbeta and 13 Jbeta primers. Sequencing was performed with immunoSEQ multiplex PCR; in TCRdb, only in-frame clones are kept and a portion is missing. The profile shows 100,000 to 120,000 clones, around 78% of them singletons. Material: PBMCs. Every receptor here comes from a woman aged 25 to 39 in good health and CMV-seronegative.

This chain links TRBV7-2 with TRBJ2-7, with D unclear. Germline lookup yields CDR1 SGHTA and CDR2 FQGNSA. This CDR3 has 15 amino acids. Trimming left V 3 bases short and J 3 bases short, with 15 bases between. The DNA of the CDR3 is TGTGCCAGCAGCTTCGATTTGGCCGTTGTCTACGAGCAGTACTTC. It translates to CASSFDLAVVYEQYF.

The chain is built from TRBV7-2 and TRBJ2-1; 12 bases fit TRBD2. CDR3 length: 17 amino acids. Germline CDR1 and CDR2: SGHTA and FQGNSA. J was trimmed by 1 base and V by 5 bases; bases with no gene match: 6. The CDR3 loop reads CASSPRTSGISYNEQFF. The DNA of the CDR3 is TGTGCCAGCAGCCCCCGGACTAGCGGGATTTCCTACAATGAGCAGTTCTTC.

The chain employs TRBV7-2 and TRBJ2-1, with D possibly matching TRBD1 (6 bases). Germline CDR1 is SGHTA and CDR2 is FQGNSA. There are 15 residues in the CDR3. V lost 5 bases to trimming and J lost 4 bases, with 15 bases between them. This chain's CDR3 is CASSQSGTGYNEQFF. CDR3 DNA sequence: TGTGCCAGCAGCCAGTCGGGAACAGGGTACAATGAGCAGTTCTTC. The whole variable domain, remainder taken from reference TRBV7-2 and TRBJ2-1, is GAGVSQSPSNKVTEKGKDVELRCDPISGHTALYWYRQSLGQGLEFLIYFQGNSAPDKSGLPSDRFSAERTGGSVSTLTIQRTQQEDSAVYLCASSQSGTGYNEQFFGPGTRLTVL.

The V gene is TRBV19, the J gene TRBJ2-5; 11 bases line up with TRBD2. Germline trimming cut 4 bases from V and 5 bases from J; bases unmatched to any gene: 0. The CDR3 loop spans 13 amino acids. Germline loops: CDR1 LNHDA, CDR2 SQIVND (reference sequence). The DNA for the CDR3 is TGTGCCAGTAGTAGACTAGCGGGGGAGACCCAGTACTTC. It specifies CASSRLAGETQYF.

V is TRBV28 and J is TRBJ2-7; D is perhaps TRBD2 (6 bases). Trimming took off 2 bases at V and 6 bases at J, with 11 bases between the two ends. The CDR3 extends over 13 amino acids. Germline-derived CDR1 and CDR2 are MDHEN and SYDVKM. The CDR3 region has the DNA TGTGCCAGCAGTTTACACGGGGGAATCGAGCAGTACTTC. It yields the protein CASSLHGGIEQYF.

This clone was counted between two and nine times. V gene TRBV4-1 combines with J gene TRBJ1-2; possibly TRBD1 for D (5 bases). The germline V gene has CDR1 MGHRA and CDR2 YSYEKL. CDR3 length: 18 amino acids. With 0 bases removed from V and 0 bases from J, the gap between germline ends came to 17 bases. The CDR3 reads CASSQDVIQGSSNYGYTF. The CDR3 bases are TGCGCCAGCAGCCAAGATGTGATCCAGGGTTCGTCTAACTATGGCTACACCTTC.

The CDR3 reads CASSLGVGGHVSGANVLTF. In nucleotides, the CDR3 is TGTGCCAGCAGCTTGGGGGTAGGGGGCCATGTTTCTGGGGCCAACGTCCTGACTTTC. The chain joins TRBV5-5 to TRBJ2-6; the match to TRBD1 covers 7 bases. There are 19 residues in the CDR3. Germline values: CDR1 SGHKS, CDR2 YYEKEE (reference sequence). V dropped 0 bases and J dropped 1; count of bases not matched to a gene: 10.

In this sample, this clone turned up a few times. CDR3 sequence reads: CASSLYRDRSNQPQHF. The DNA for the CDR3 is TGTGCCAGCAGCTTGTACCGGGACAGAAGCAATCAGCCCCAGCATTTT. This chain uses TRBV5-5 with TRBJ1-5, with 7 bases aligning to TRBD1. The V gene's germline CDR1 is SGHKS and CDR2 YYEKEE (reference sequence). This CDR3 spans 16 amino acids. The V and J ends lost 1 base and 1 base, in that order; junction bases with no gene match: 5.

The chain uses TRBV30 and TRBJ2-1; TRBD2 agrees at 8 bases. This CDR3 is 14 amino acids long. Germline-derived CDR1 and CDR2 are GTSNPN and SVGIG (reference sequence). Germline trimming cut 7 bases from V and 6 bases from J; bases unmatched to any gene: 11. The CDR3 spells CASPKGLAFNEQFF. The CDR3 DNA follows: TGTGCCTCTCCTAAAGGACTAGCTTTCAATGAGCAGTTCTTC.

J is TRBJ2-7 and V is TRBV7-8; a possible D gene is TRBD1 (6 bases). The CDR3 extends over 13 amino acids. The V end was cut by 4 bases, the J end by 7 bases, with 14 bases between. The germline CDR1 and CDR2 sequences are SGHVS and FQNEAQ. CDR3 region: CASSSLGAGEQYF. DNA for the CDR3: TGTGCCAGCAGCTCGTTGGGGGCAGGGGAGCAGTACTTC.